This TCR delta chain originates from a study of gamma-delta chains in newborns, infants, children. About the research overall: Microbial exposure reportedly drives polyclonal innate γδ T cell expansion after birth.

Comments on this clone: The protein in TCRdb stems from a much larger clone and differs at residue 8 from this DNA's translation, likely a read error; here the protein is translated from the DNA.

TCRdb applied CATT to the reads for clone calling. The repertoire includes roughly 4,700 delta-chain clones, roughly 3.9% of them detected once, and approximately 8.1% sits in the top ten. V shed 4 bases and J 0 bases; nucleotides not matched to a gene: 18. This CDR3 has 20 residues. Per the germline V gene, CDR1 is TSWWSYY and CDR2 is QGS. This sequence joins TRDV1 and TRDJ1, with 9 nucleotides matching TRDD2. The specimen sequenced was blood. This TCR was recovered from a child who was a newborn, infant or young child, either healthy, febrile or measles-vaccinated (not recorded which). Here the CDR3 reads CALGVLHVLPTGSYTDKLIF. In DNA form, the CDR3 reads TGTGCTCTTGGGGTCCTTCACGTCCTTCCTACCGGGTCATACACCGATAAACTCATCTTT.